These 21 T cell receptor beta chains share one sample of origin, sequenced in a study of cytomegalovirus exposure and HLA in healthy donors. The PCR was carried out with 60 Vbeta primers and 13 Jbeta primers. Profiling relied on immunoSEQ multiplex PCR, and the TCRdb table lists in-frame clones only, not all of them. The sample consists of some 120,000 clones, approximately 87% of them appearing once. Material: PBMCs. These TCRs come from a man aged 18 to 30 in good health and CMV-seropositive.

This clone has only one observation. The gene calls are TRBV7-9 and TRBJ1-1, with 7 bases aligning to TRBD1. The trim removed 4 bases at V and 3 bases at J, leaving 2 bases unmatched. Germline CDR1 is SEHNR and CDR2 is FQNEAQ (reference sequence). The CDR3 loop spans 13 amino acids. The CDR3 protein is CASSSQGYTEAFF. The CDR3 DNA is TGTGCCAGCAGCTCACAGGGGTACACTGAAGCTTTCTTT.

This clone came up a few times. This chain uses TRBV5-4 with TRBJ1-1; the D is unclear. Germline V gene data show CDR1 as SGHNT and CDR2 as YYREEE (reference sequence). There are 14 residues in the CDR3. The ends were cut back, 5 bases at V and 4 bases at J, with 15 bases in the middle. This chain's CDR3 is CASSAAAGGTEAFF. For the CDR3, the DNA is TGTGCCAGCAGTGCGGCGGCCGGAGGCACTGAAGCTTTCTTT.

The CDR3 loop reads CASSDPGYGYTF. The CDR3 DNA sequence: TGTGCCAGTAGCGATCCCGGGTATGGCTACACCTTC. This chain links TRBV19 with TRBJ1-2; the D is unclear. The CDR3 spans 12 residues. Per germline, CDR1 LNHDA and CDR2 SQIVND (reference sequence). V was clipped by 6 bases and J by 5 bases, with 10 bases between them.

V usage is TRBV2 and J usage is TRBJ2-1; 11 bases fit TRBD2. The CDR3 runs to 15 residues. The V segment lost 7 bases and the J segment 4 bases; nucleotides outside the gene matches: 6. Looked up from germline, CDR1 is SNHLY and CDR2 is FYNNEI. For the CDR3, the DNA is TGTGCCAGCATCGAGGGACTAGCGGTATACAATGAGCAGTTCTTC. Its protein product is CASIEGLAVYNEQFF.

The chain joins TRBV19 to TRBJ1-1; no reliable D call. CDR3 length: 12 residues. Germline loops: CDR1 LNHDA, CDR2 SQIVND (reference sequence). Trimming left V 3 bases short and J 4 bases short, with 6 bases between. The chain's CDR3 is CASSMKLTEAFF. CDR3 coding DNA: TGTGCCAGTAGTATGAAGCTCACTGAAGCTTTCTTT.

The chain joins TRBV7-2 to TRBJ2-7; 11 bases match TRBD2. CDR1 SGHTA and CDR2 FQGNSA come from the germline V gene. CDR3 size: 15 residues. The ends lost 1 base at V and 5 bases at J; junction bases unmatched: 4. CDR3 sequence: CASSLVGSGGDEQYF. The CDR3, as DNA: TGTGCCAGCAGCTTAGTAGGTAGCGGGGGGGACGAGCAGTACTTC.

DNA of the CDR3: TGTGCCATCAGTTCCCCCGGGAAGGGTGGAAACACCATATATTTT. Translated, it gives CAISSPGKGGNTIYF. The genes are TRBV10-3 and TRBJ1-3; no definite D call. V dropped 5 bases and J dropped 3 bases, with 14 bases sitting between them. Germline CDR1 ENHRY, CDR2 SYGVKD. The CDR3 runs to 15 residues.

J is TRBJ1-5 and V is TRBV18; possible D gene TRBD1, 6 bases. Trimming stripped 5 bases from V and 4 bases from J, with 9 bases between. This CDR3 is 13 amino acids long. From germline, CDR1 is KGHSH and CDR2 LQKENI. CDR3 coding DNA: TGTGCCAGCTCAAAACAGGGAAATCAGCCCCAGCATTTT. Translating it yields CASSKQGNQPQHF. Supplemented by reference TRBV18 and TRBJ1-5, the full variable domain reads NAGVMQNPRHLVRRRGQEARLRCSPMKGHSHVYWYRQLPEEGLKFMVYLQKENIIDESGMPKERFSAEFPKEGPSILRIQQVVRGDSAAYFCASSKQGNQPQHFGDGTRLSIL.

V usage is TRBV27 and J usage is TRBJ1-5; D is undetermined. CDR3 size: 14 residues. V was cut by 6 bases and J by 5 bases, with 14 bases left in between. Per germline, CDR1 MNHEY and CDR2 SMNVEV (reference sequence). The CDR3 loop reads CASSPSTFYQPQHF. CDR3 nucleotide sequence: TGTGCCAGCAGCCCCTCGACATTTTATCAGCCCCAGCATTTT.

V and J are TRBV25-1 and TRBJ2-1, with no clear D. The germline CDR1 and CDR2 sequences are MGHDK and SYGVNS. The ends were cut back, 7 bases at V and 6 bases at J, with 7 bases in the middle. This CDR3 region has 11 residues. DNA for the CDR3: TGTGCCAGCATTGGTAGCAATGAGCAGTTCTTC. Protein product: CASIGSNEQFF.

V usage is TRBV15 and J usage is TRBJ1-2, with D maybe TRBD1 (6 bases). Trimming removed 3 bases from V and 4 bases from J, with 18 bases in between. The CDR3 is 16 amino acids. Germline CDR1 reads LNHNV; CDR2 reads YYDKDF (reference sequence). CDR3: CATSRIQGSLSYGYTF. In DNA form, the CDR3 reads TGTGCCACCAGCAGGATCCAGGGGTCGTTGAGCTATGGCTACACCTTC. Together with reference TRBV15 and TRBJ1-2, the CDR3 gives the full variable domain: DAMVIQNPRYQVTQFGKPVTLSCSQTLNHNVMYWYQQKSSQAPKLLFHYYDKDFNNEADTPDNFQSRRPNTSFCFLDIRSPGLGDTAMYLCATSRIQGSLSYGYTFGSGTRLTVV.

This clone was picked up a small number of times. The rearrangement links TRBV10-2 to TRBJ1-1; perhaps TRBD1 as D (6 bases). Germline loops: CDR1 WSHSY, CDR2 SAAADI. This CDR3 is 17 amino acids long. V was trimmed by 7 bases and J by 0 bases, leaving 21 bases between them. The CDR3 sequence is CASTSNRDINMNTEAFF. CDR3 bases: TGCGCCAGCACGTCGAACAGGGACATAAACATGAACACTGAAGCTTTCTTT.

This chain links TRBV11-2 with TRBJ2-2; D unclear. Germline CDR1 and CDR2: SGHAT and FQNNGV. This CDR3 has 13 amino acids. V was trimmed by 0 bases and J by 5 bases, leaving 4 bases between them. The CDR3 DNA follows: TGTGCCAGCAGCTTAGATCAGACCGGGGAGCTGTTTTTT. This gives the protein CASSLDQTGELFF.

The gene calls are TRBV10-3 and TRBJ1-2, with 8 bases lining up with TRBD1. Germline lookup yields CDR1 ENHRY and CDR2 SYGVKD. The CDR3 extends over 15 amino acids. V dropped 7 bases and J dropped 6; count of bases not matched to a gene: 13. CDR3 sequence: CAITDGQGGGDGYTF. The CDR3 coding sequence is TGTGCCATCACCGACGGACAGGGCGGGGGAGATGGCTACACCTTC.

The genes are TRBV14 and TRBJ2-3; 7 bases line up with TRBD1. J was trimmed by 2 bases and V by 0 bases; bases with no gene match: 5. The CDR3 is made up of 16 amino acids. CDR1 SGHDN and CDR2 FVKESK come from the germline V gene. The CDR3 nucleotides read TGTGCCAGCAGCCAAGATCCAGGGGGTGTCACAGATACGCAGTATTTT. It encodes CASSQDPGGVTDTQYF.

There are a few counts of this clone. The rearrangement joins TRBV28 to TRBJ2-5; 7 bases are a match to TRBD2. Germline CDR1 and CDR2: MDHEN and SYDVKM. The V gene end was trimmed by 0 bases and the J gene end by 5 bases; junction bases not matched to a gene: 6. CDR3 size: 15 residues. The CDR3 sequence: CASSLWQLAYETQYF. The CDR3 DNA sequence: TGTGCCAGCAGTTTATGGCAACTAGCGTACGAGACCCAGTACTTC.

V is TRBV11-2 and J is TRBJ2-6, with TRBD2 identical over 12 bases. The CDR3 runs 20 residues. V was clipped by 0 bases and J by 2 bases; unmatched bases: 8. The V gene's germline CDR1 is SGHAT and CDR2 FQNNGV. The CDR3 DNA follows: TGTGCCAGCAGCTTAGAGGGAGGTCTAGCGGGGGGGCCTGGGGCCAACGTCCTGACTTTC. It translates to CASSLEGGLAGGPGANVLTF.

The J gene is TRBJ2-1, the V gene TRBV27, with D uncertain. The CDR3 consists of 13 residues. CDR1 is MNHEY and CDR2 is SMNVEV in the germline V gene (reference sequence). V gave up 6 bases and J gave up 5 bases, with 11 bases separating them. Here the CDR3 reads CASRDPGDNEQFF. CDR3 nucleotides: TGTGCCAGCAGGGATCCAGGTGACAATGAGCAGTTCTTC.

The V and J genes are TRBV29-1 and TRBJ1-5; 10 bases fit TRBD1. With V trimmed by 7 bases and J by 8 bases, 8 bases remained unmatched. The length of the CDR3 is 13 residues. Germline V gene sequence: CDR1 SQVTM, CDR2 ANQGSEA. CDR3 region: CSAKTGGLEPQHF. The DNA for the CDR3 is TGCAGCGCCAAGACAGGGGGCCTAGAGCCCCAGCATTTT.

V gene TRBV6-6 combines with J gene TRBJ2-2; 9 bases are a match to TRBD2. Germline V gene sequence: CDR1 MNHNY, CDR2 SVGAGI (reference sequence). This CDR3 has 15 residues. J lost 6 bases, V lost 2 bases, and 4 bases had no gene match. The CDR3 sequence: CASSYGAGGPGELFF. The DNA for the CDR3 is TGTGCCAGCAGTTACGGGGCGGGGGGGCCCGGGGAGCTGTTTTTT.

The CDR3 sequence is CATSTGLVQPQHF. The CDR3 DNA reads TGTGCCACCTCGACAGGGTTGGTTCAGCCCCAGCATTTT. The chain uses TRBV6-1 and TRBJ1-5, with 7 nucleotides matching TRBD1. The CDR3 is made up of 13 amino acids. Losses at the gene ends were 10 bases for V and 6 bases for J; bases not matched to a gene: 9. Germline CDR1 is MNHNS and CDR2 is SASEGT.